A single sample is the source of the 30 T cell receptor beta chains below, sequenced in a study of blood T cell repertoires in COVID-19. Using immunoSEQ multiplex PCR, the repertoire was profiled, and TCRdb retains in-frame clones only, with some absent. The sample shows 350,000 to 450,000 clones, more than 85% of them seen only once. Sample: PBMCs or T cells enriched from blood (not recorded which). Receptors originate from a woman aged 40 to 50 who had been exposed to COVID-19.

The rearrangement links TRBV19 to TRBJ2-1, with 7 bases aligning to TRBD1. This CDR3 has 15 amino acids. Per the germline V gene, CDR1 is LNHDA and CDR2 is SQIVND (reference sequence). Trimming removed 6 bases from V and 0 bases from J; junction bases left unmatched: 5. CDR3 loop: CASREDRASYNEQFF. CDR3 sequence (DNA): TGTGCCAGTAGGGAAGACAGGGCCTCCTACAATGAGCAGTTCTTC.

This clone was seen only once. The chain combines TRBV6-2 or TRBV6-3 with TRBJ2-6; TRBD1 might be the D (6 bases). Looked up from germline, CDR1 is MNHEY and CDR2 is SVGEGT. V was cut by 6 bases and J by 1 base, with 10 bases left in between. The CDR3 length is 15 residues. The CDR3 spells CASSIGGSGANVLTF. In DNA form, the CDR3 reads TGTGCCAGCAGCATAGGGGGATCTGGGGCCAACGTCCTGACTTTC.

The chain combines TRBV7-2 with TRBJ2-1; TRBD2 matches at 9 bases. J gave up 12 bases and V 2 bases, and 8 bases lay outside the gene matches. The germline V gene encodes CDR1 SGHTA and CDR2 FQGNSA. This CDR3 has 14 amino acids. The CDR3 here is CASSLPGLAVGQFF. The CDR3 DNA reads TGTGCCAGCAGCTTACCGGGACTAGCTGTTGGGCAGTTCTTC.

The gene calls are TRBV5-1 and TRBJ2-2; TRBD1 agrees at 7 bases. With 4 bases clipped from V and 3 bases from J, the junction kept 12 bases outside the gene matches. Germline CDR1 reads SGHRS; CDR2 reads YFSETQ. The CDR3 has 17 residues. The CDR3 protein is CASSGNEAGGYTGELFF. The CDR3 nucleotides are TGCGCCAGCAGCGGAAATGAAGCAGGGGGTTACACCGGGGAGCTGTTTTTT.

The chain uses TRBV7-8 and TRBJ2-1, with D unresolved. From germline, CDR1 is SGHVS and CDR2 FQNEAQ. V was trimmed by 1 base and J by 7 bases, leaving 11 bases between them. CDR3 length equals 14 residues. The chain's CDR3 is CASSLVRSKNEQFF. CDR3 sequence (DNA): TGTGCCAGCAGCTTAGTTCGGTCGAAGAATGAGCAGTTCTTC. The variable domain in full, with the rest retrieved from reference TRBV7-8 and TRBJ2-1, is GAGVSQSPRYKVAKRGQDVALRCDPISGHVSLFWYQQALGQGPEFLTYFQNEAQLDKSGLPSDRFFAERPEGSVSTLKIQRTQQEDSAVYLCASSLVRSKNEQFFGPGTRLTVL.

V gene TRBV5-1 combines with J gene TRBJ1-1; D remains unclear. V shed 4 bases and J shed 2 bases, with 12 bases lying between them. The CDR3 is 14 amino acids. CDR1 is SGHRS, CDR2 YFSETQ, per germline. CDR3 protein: CASSPQVGNTEAFF. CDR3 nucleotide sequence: TGCGCCAGCAGCCCTCAGGTCGGAAACACTGAAGCTTTCTTT.

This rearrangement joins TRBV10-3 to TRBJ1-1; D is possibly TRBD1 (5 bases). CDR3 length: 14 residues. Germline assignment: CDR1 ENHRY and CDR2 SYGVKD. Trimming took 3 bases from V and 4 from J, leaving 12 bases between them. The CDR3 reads CAISDFGARTEAFF. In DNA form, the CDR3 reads TGTGCCATCAGTGACTTTGGGGCGCGCACTGAAGCTTTCTTT.

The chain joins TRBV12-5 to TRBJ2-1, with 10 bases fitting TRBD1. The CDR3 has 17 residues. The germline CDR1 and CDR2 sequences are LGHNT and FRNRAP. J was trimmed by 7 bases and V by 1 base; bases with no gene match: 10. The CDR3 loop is CASGLGEWDRGQNEQFF. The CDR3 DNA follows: TGTGCTAGTGGTTTGGGGGAATGGGACAGGGGCCAAAATGAGCAGTTCTTC. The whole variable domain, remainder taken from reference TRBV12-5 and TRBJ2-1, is DARVTQTPRHKVTEMGQEVTMRCQPILGHNTVFWYRQTMMQGLELLAYFRNRAPLDDSGMPKDRFSAEMPDATLATLKIQPSEPRDSAVYFCASGLGEWDRGQNEQFFGPGTRLTVL.

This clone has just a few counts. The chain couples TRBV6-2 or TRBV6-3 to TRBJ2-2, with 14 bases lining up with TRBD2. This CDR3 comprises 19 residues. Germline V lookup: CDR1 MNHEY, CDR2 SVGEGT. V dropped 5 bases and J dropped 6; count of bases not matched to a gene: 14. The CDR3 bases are TGTGCCAGCAGTACGAGACTAGCGGGAGGGCCGGGTTTGGCCGGGGAGCTGTTTTTT. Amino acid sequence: CASSTRLAGGPGLAGELFF.

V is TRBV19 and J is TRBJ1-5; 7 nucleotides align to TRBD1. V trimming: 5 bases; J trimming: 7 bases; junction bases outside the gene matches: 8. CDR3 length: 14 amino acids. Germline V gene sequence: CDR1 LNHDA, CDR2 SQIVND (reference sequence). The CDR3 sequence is CASSFNRGKQPQHF. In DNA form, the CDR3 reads TGTGCCAGTAGTTTTAACAGGGGAAAACAGCCCCAGCATTTT.

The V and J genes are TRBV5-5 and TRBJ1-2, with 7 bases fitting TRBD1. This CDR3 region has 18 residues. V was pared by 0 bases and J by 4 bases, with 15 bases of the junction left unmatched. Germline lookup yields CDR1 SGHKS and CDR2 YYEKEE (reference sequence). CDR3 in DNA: TGTGCCAGCAGCTTGGCTACGGCGACAGGGCCACCGATCTATGGCTACACCTTC. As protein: CASSLATATGPPIYGYTF. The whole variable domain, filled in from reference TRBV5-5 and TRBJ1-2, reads DAGVTQSPTHLIKTRGQQVTLRCSPISGHKSVSWYQQVLGQGPQFIFQYYEKEERGRGNFPDRFSARQFPNYSSELNVNALLLGDSALYLCASSLATATGPPIYGYTFGSGTRLTVV.

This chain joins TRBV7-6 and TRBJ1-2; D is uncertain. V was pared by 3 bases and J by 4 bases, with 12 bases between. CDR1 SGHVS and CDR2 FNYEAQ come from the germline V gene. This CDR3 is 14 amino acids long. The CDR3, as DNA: TGTGCCAGCAGCTTGCGGTCGGGGTCCTATGGCTACACCTTC. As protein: CASSLRSGSYGYTF.

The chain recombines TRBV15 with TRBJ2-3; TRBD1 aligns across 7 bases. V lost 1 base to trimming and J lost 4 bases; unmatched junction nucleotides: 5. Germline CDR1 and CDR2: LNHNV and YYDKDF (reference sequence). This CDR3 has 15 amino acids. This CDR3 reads CATSRARQGADTQYF. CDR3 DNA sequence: TGTGCCACCAGCAGAGCCCGCCAGGGGGCAGATACGCAGTATTTT.

The CDR3 sequence: CASSPPGLAGGEQFF. CDR3 DNA sequence: TGTGCCAGCTCACCACCGGGGCTAGCGGGAGGTGAGCAGTTCTTC. The gene calls are TRBV18 and TRBJ2-1, with 11 bases lining up with TRBD2. The germline CDR1 and CDR2 sequences are KGHSH and LQKENI. The CDR3 totals 15 residues. Unmatched junction bases numbered 4, after V lost 0 bases and J lost 9 bases. Together with reference TRBV18 and TRBJ2-1, the CDR3 gives the full variable domain: NAGVMQNPRHLVRRRGQEARLRCSPMKGHSHVYWYRQLPEEGLKFMVYLQKENIIDESGMPKERFSAEFPKEGPSILRIQQVVRGDSAAYFCASSPPGLAGGEQFFGPGTRLTVL.

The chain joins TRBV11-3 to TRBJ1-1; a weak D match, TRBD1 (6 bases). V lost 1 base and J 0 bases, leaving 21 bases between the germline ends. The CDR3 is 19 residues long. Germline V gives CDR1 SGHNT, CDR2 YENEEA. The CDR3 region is CASSLARGKGGVMNTEAFF. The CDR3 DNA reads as TGTGCCAGCAGCTTAGCCCGAGGCAAGGGGGGGGTCATGAACACTGAAGCTTTCTTT.

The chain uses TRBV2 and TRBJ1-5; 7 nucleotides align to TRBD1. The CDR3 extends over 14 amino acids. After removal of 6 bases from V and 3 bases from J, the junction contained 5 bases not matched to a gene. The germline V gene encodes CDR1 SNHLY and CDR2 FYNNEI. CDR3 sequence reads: CASRDRVLNQPQHF. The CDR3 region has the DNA TGTGCCAGCAGAGACAGGGTTCTCAATCAGCCCCAGCATTTT.

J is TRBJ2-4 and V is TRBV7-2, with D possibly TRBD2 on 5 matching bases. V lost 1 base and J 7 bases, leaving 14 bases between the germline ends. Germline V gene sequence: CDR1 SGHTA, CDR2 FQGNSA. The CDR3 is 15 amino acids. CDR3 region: CASSLVEGGENIQYF. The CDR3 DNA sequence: TGTGCCAGCAGCTTAGTAGAGGGTGGAGAGAACATTCAGTACTTC.

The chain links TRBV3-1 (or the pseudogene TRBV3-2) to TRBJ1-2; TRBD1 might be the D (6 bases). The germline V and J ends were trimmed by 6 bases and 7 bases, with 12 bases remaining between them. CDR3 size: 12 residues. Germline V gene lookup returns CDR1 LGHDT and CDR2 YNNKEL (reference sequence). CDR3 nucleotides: TGTGCCAGCAGAAACAGGGCTGGTGGCTACACCTTC. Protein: CASRNRAGGYTF.

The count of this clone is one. DNA of the CDR3: TGTGCCAGCAGCTCACAGTACTACGAGCAGTACTTC. This encodes CASSSQYYEQYF. The V gene is TRBV11-3, the J gene TRBJ2-7; D call uncertain. This CDR3 comprises 12 residues. The germline CDR1 and CDR2 sequences are SGHNT and YENEEA. Trimming took 4 bases from V and 3 from J, leaving 7 bases between them.

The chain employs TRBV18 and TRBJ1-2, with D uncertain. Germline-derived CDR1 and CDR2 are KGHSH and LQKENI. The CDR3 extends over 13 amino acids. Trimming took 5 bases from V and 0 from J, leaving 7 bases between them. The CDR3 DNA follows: TGTGCCAGCTCATCCGCTACTAACTATGGCTACACCTTC. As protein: CASSSATNYGYTF.

For the CDR3, the DNA is TGTGCCAGAGCCCTCGGGGGTGGTGGCTACACCTTC. Its protein product is CARALGGGGYTF. V is TRBV5-3 and J is TRBJ1-2; possible D gene TRBD1, 5 bases. TRBV5-3 is assigned to the ORF class and has an uncertain function. The V end was cut by 7 bases, the J end by 7 bases, with 14 bases between. The CDR3 length is 12 residues.

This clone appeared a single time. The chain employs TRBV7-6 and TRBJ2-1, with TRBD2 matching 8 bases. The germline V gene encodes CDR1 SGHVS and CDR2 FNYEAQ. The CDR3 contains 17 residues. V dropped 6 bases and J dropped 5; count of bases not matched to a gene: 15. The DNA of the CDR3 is TGTGCCAGCAGTTCTACGGGTTCGACTAGCGCACACAATGAGCAGTTCTTC. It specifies CASSSTGSTSAHNEQFF.

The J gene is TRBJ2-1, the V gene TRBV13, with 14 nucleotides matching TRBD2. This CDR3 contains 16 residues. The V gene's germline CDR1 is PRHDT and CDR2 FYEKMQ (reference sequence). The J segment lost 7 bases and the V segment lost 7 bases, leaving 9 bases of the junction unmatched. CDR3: CASTSGTSGRMNEQFF. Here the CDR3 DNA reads TGTGCCAGCACCTCGGGGACTAGCGGGAGAATGAATGAGCAGTTCTTC.

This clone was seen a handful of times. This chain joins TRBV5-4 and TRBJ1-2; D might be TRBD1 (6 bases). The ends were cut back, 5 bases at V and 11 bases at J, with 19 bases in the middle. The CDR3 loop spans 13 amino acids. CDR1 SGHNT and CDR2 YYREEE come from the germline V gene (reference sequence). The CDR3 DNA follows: TGTGCCAGCAGTTCCATACCGGGACAAGAGTACACCTTC. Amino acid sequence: CASSSIPGQEYTF. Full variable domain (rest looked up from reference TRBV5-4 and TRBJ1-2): ETGVTQSPTHLIKTRGQQVTLRCSSQSGHNTVSWYQQALGQGPQFIFQYYREEENGRGNFPPRFSGLQFPNYSSELNVNALELDDSALYLCASSSIPGQEYTFGSGTRLTVV.

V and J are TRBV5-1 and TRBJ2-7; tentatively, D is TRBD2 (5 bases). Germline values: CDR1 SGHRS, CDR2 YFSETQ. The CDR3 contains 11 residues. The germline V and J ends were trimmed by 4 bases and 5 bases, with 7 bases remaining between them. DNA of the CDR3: TGCGCCAGCAGCAGGGAGCACGAGCAGTACTTC. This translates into CASSREHEQYF. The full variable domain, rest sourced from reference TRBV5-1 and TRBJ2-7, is KAGVTQTPRYLIKTRGQQVTLSCSPISGHRSVSWYQQTPGQGLQFLFEYFSETQRNKGNFPGRFSGRQFSNSRSEMNVSTLELGDSALYLCASSREHEQYFGPGTRLTVT.

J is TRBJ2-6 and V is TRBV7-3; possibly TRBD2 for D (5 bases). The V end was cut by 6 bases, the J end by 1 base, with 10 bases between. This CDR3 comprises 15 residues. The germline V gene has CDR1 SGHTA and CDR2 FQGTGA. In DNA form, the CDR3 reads TGTGCCAGCAGTGAGGGAGTATCTGGGGCCAACGTCCTGACTTTC. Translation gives CASSEGVSGANVLTF. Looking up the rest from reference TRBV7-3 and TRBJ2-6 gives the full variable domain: GAGVSQTPSNKVTEKGKYVELRCDPISGHTALYWYRQSLGQGPEFLIYFQGTGAADDSGLPNDRFFAVRPEGSVSTLKIQRTERGDSAVYLCASSEGVSGANVLTFGAGSRLTVL.

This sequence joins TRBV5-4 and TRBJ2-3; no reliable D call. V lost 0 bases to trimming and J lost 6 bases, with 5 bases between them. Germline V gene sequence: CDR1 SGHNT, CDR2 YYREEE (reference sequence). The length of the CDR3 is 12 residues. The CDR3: CASSLGADTQYF. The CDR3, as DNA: TGTGCCAGCAGCTTGGGGGCGGATACGCAGTATTTT. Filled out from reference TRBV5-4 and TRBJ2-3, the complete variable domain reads ETGVTQSPTHLIKTRGQQVTLRCSSQSGHNTVSWYQQALGQGPQFIFQYYREEENGRGNFPPRFSGLQFPNYSSELNVNALELDDSALYLCASSLGADTQYFGPGTRLTVL.

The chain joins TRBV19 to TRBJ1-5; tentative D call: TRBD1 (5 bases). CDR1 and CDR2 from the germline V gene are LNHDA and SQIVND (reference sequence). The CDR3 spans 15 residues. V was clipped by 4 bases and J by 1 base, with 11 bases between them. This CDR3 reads CASSTGFESNQPQHF. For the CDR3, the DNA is TGTGCCAGTAGTACAGGGTTCGAAAGCAATCAGCCCCAGCATTTT.

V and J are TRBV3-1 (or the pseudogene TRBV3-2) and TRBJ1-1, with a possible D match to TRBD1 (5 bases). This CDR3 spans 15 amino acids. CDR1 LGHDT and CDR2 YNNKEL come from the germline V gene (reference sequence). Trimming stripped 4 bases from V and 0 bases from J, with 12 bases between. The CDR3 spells CASSPQGIMNTEAFF. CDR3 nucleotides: TGTGCCAGCAGCCCGCAGGGAATCATGAACACTGAAGCTTTCTTT.

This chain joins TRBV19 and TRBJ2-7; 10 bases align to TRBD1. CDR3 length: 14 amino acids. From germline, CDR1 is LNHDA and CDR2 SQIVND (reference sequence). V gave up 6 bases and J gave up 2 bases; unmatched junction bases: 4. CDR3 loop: CASRTGGATYEQYF. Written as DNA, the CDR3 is TGTGCCAGTAGGACAGGGGGCGCGACCTACGAGCAGTACTTC.